Presented here are 29 T cell receptor beta chains from one specimen sequenced in a study of T-cell memory formation after mild COVID-19. TCRdb ran MiXCR on the 5' RACE reads and lists one entry per CDR3 protein. Of about 260,000 distinct CDR3 sequences listed, approximately 8% are singletons. Sequencing was performed on PBMCs or a T cell subset sorted from them (not recorded which). The receptors were sampled from a man in his late teens or twenties who had mild COVID-19 (a few samples of this study predate the infection). Cell type and time point are not known.

In its sample, this clonotype was seen a few times. The chain recombines TRBV5-4 with TRBJ1-1; D possibly corresponds to TRBD1 (5 bases). The CDR3 extends over 14 amino acids. Germline V gene sequence: CDR1 SGHNT, CDR2 YYREEE (reference sequence). Deletions cut 2 bases from V and 1 base from J, with 9 bases between. The CDR3 DNA is TGTGCCAGCAGCTTTGCAGGGCAGAACACTGAAGCTTTCTTT. Protein: CASSFAGQNTEAFF.

This clonotype was found a few times. This rearrangement joins TRBV7-9 to TRBJ2-5; D is uncertain. V lost 4 bases and J 8 bases, leaving 14 bases between the germline ends. This CDR3 spans 13 amino acids. Germline-derived CDR1 and CDR2 are SEHNR and FQNEAQ (reference sequence). CDR3 sequence (DNA): TGTGCCAGCAGCTCTGACGGGCCTGGTACCCAGTACTTC. This codes for CASSSDGPGTQYF.

This clonotype was observed many times. V usage is TRBV7-3 and J usage is TRBJ2-7, with D maybe TRBD2 (7 bases). Germline V lookup: CDR1 SGHTA, CDR2 FQGTGA. This CDR3 has 15 amino acids. V lost 1 base and J 1 base, leaving 11 bases between the germline ends. This CDR3 is CASSLRRGPSYEQYF. The DNA for the CDR3 is TGTGCCAGCAGCTTAAGGCGGGGGCCGTCCTACGAGCAGTACTTC.

In this sample, this clonotype turned up a few times. This rearrangement joins TRBV7-9 to TRBJ1-6, with 7 bases identical to TRBD1. The J segment lost 5 bases and the V segment lost 3 bases, leaving 19 bases of the junction unmatched. Germline V lookup: CDR1 SEHNR, CDR2 FQNEAQ (reference sequence). The CDR3 spans 20 residues. The CDR3: CASSFPMPGQQRIHNSPLHF. The CDR3 region has the DNA TGTGCCAGCAGCTTTCCTATGCCGGGACAGCAGCGTATCCATAATTCACCCCTCCACTTT. Full variable domain (remainder filled in from reference TRBV7-9 and TRBJ1-6): DTGVSQNPRHKITKRGQNVTFRCDPISEHNRLYWYRQTLGQGPEFLTYFQNEAQLEKSRLLSDRFSAERPKGSFSTLEIQRTEQGDSAMYLCASSFPMPGQQRIHNSPLHFGNGTRLTVT.

This chain joins TRBV7-2 and TRBJ1-2; 9 bases are a match to TRBD1. Unmatched junction bases numbered 6, after V lost 11 bases and J lost 8 bases. The CDR3 consists of 11 residues. Germline V gene sequence: CDR1 SGHTA, CDR2 FQGNSA. CDR3 DNA sequence: TGTGCCGGACGACAGGGGGAGGGCTACACCTTC. Translated, it gives CAGRQGEGYTF.

The sample holds a few counts of this clonotype. A read error is possible here, since a much larger clone lies one base away. This chain connects TRBV6-1 to TRBJ2-1; the D is unclear. From germline, CDR1 is MNHNS and CDR2 SASEGT. Trimming pared 6 bases from V and 0 bases from J, leaving 6 bases between. This CDR3 is 13 amino acids long. CDR3 in amino acids: CASRPSSYNEQFF. Written as DNA, the CDR3 is TGTGCCAGCAGACCGAGCTCCTACAATGAGCAGTTCTTC.

This clonotype came up a few times. This chain uses TRBV6-2 or TRBV6-3 with TRBJ2-1, with a tentative D call TRBD2 (5 bases). CDR1 is MNHEY and CDR2 is SVGEGT in the germline V gene. Trimming pared 6 bases from V and 0 bases from J, leaving 18 bases between. The CDR3 has 17 residues. CDR3 DNA sequence: TGTGCCAGCAGCCCTCCGAGAGGGTTAAGCTCCTACAATGAGCAGTTCTTC. Translated, it gives CASSPPRGLSSYNEQFF.

There are many counts of this clonotype. The V call is TRBV9, the J call TRBJ2-1; possibly TRBD2 for D (6 bases). The CDR3 consists of 15 residues. The V end lost 1 base, the J end lost 1 base, and 9 bases lay between the germline ends. Germline values: CDR1 SGDLS, CDR2 YYNGEE. The CDR3: CASSVMEGSYNEQFF. The CDR3 nucleotides read TGTGCCAGCAGCGTAATGGAGGGTTCCTACAATGAGCAGTTCTTC.

In its sample, this clonotype was seen a few times. V gene TRBV20-1 combines with J gene TRBJ2-5, with TRBD2 matching 12 bases. V was pared by 3 bases and J by 1 base, with 9 bases of the junction left unmatched. The CDR3 totals 17 residues. The germline CDR1 and CDR2 sequences are DFQATT and SNEGSKA (reference sequence). The CDR3: CSARGGTSGPSQETQYF. In DNA, the CDR3 is TGCAGTGCTAGGGGGGGGACTAGCGGGCCAAGCCAAGAGACCCAGTACTTC.

This clonotype was counted between two and nine times. This chain joins TRBV11-2 and TRBJ2-1, with 8 bases fitting TRBD1. CDR3 size: 14 residues. The trim removed 7 bases at V and 6 bases at J, leaving 8 bases unmatched. The germline CDR1 and CDR2 sequences are SGHAT and FQNNGV. CDR3 DNA sequence: TGTGCCAGCACTAGGACAGGGAGACGCAATGAGCAGTTCTTC. Translating it yields CASTRTGRRNEQFF.

This clonotype was detected many times. This sequence joins TRBV7-3 and TRBJ2-3; 8 bases align to TRBD1. V lost 6 bases to trimming and J lost 8 bases; unmatched junction nucleotides: 4. The germline CDR1 and CDR2 sequences are SGHTA and FQGTGA. This CDR3 has 12 amino acids. CDR3 protein: CASSFTGGTQYF. In DNA, the CDR3 is TGTGCCAGCAGTTTCACAGGGGGTACGCAGTATTTT.

This clonotype was seen a handful of times. CDR3 DNA sequence: TGTGCCAGCAGCTTAGGTGGCGGTGTAGCCAAAAACATTCAGTACTTC. It translates to CASSLGGGVAKNIQYF. The chain combines TRBV5-4 with TRBJ2-4; D uncertain. CDR3 length: 16 residues. V was shortened by 2 bases and J by 0 bases, with 12 bases between the two germline ends. From germline, CDR1 is SGHNT and CDR2 YYREEE (reference sequence).

This chain joins TRBV5-1 and TRBJ1-4; D perhaps matches TRBD1 (6 bases). Deletions cut 0 bases from V and 8 bases from J, with 11 bases between. Germline V gene data show CDR1 as SGHRS and CDR2 as YFSETQ. This CDR3 comprises 14 residues. The CDR3 loop is CASSLDGTWEKLFF. Here the CDR3 DNA reads TGCGCCAGCAGCTTGGATGGGACATGGGAAAAACTGTTTTTT.

CDR3 sequence reads: CASSLVERGGETQYF. The CDR3 nucleotides are TGTGCCAGCAGCTTAGTGGAGCGGGGTGGGGAGACCCAGTACTTC. V is TRBV7-2 and J is TRBJ2-5; 7 bases align to TRBD2. Germline V lookup: CDR1 SGHTA, CDR2 FQGNSA. This CDR3 is built from 15 residues. The junction had 7 bases not matched to a gene; V was cut back by 1 base and J by 5 bases.

As concerns this clonotype: A read error is likely, as this CDR3 ends without the conserved phenylalanine or tryptophan. The limits of the CDR3 on the DNA are not certain, so only TCRdb's listed CDR3 is given. V is TRBV6-2 or TRBV6-3 and J is TRBJ2-7; TRBD2, as called in the table, went unchecked against the DNA. The CDR3 contains 11 residues when both ends are counted. Germline CDR1 is MNHEY and CDR2 is SVGEGT. The CDR3 sequence is CASSHDGRASL.

The sample holds many counts of this clonotype. The V and J genes are TRBV2 and TRBJ1-1; D unresolved. The germline gives CDR1 SNHLY, CDR2 FYNNEI. The CDR3 is made up of 14 amino acids. V was cut by 7 bases and J by 1 base, with 13 bases left in between. CDR3 DNA: TGTGCCAGCAACCCCGGTCAGCAGAACACTGAAGCTTTCTTT. This gives the protein CASNPGQQNTEAFF.

The chain couples TRBV20-1 to TRBJ2-3; possible D gene TRBD2, 5 bases. CDR1 DFQATT and CDR2 SNEGSKA come from the germline V gene (reference sequence). Trimming removed 3 bases at V and 6 bases at J, with 13 bases between. The CDR3 has 13 residues. Here the CDR3 reads CSASGGPWDTQYF. The CDR3 nucleotides are TGCAGTGCTAGTGGAGGCCCCTGGGATACGCAGTATTTT.

The chain employs TRBV24-1 and TRBJ2-2, with 9 bases that match TRBD1. The ends lost 9 bases at V and 6 bases at J; junction bases unmatched: 7. The CDR3 extends over 14 amino acids. CDR1 and CDR2 (germline): KGHDR, SFDVKD. The CDR3 protein is CATQGQGGPGELFF. For the CDR3, the DNA is TGTGCCACCCAGGGACAGGGAGGTCCCGGGGAGCTGTTTTTT.

This clonotype showed up many times. V gene TRBV7-9 combines with J gene TRBJ2-7, with a tentative D call TRBD1 (7 bases). Trimming removed 6 bases from V and 5 bases from J, with 17 bases in between. Germline CDR1 is SEHNR and CDR2 is FQNEAQ (reference sequence). The CDR3 covers 14 residues. CDR3 coding DNA: TGTGCCAGCAGTTTTACAGGAGGGGGCCACGAGCAGTACTTC. Protein sequence: CASSFTGGGHEQYF.

This clonotype was seen a few times. The J gene is TRBJ2-7, the V gene TRBV12-3 or TRBV12-4; D could derive from TRBD1 or TRBD2 (5 bases each). V gave up 6 bases and J gave up 3 bases, with 18 bases separating them. The CDR3 is made up of 15 amino acids. The CDR3 reads CASSEGSAGLYEQYF. DNA of the CDR3: TGTGCCAGCAGCGAGGGGTCGGCCGGGCTCTACGAGCAGTACTTC.

There are a few counts of this clonotype. The V gene is TRBV9, the J gene TRBJ2-3; TRBD2 matches at 8 bases. The J segment lost 4 bases and the V segment lost 4 bases, leaving 11 bases of the junction unmatched. The CDR3 extends over 16 amino acids. Germline loops: CDR1 SGDLS, CDR2 YYNGEE. CDR3 bases: TGTGCCAGCAGCCCCCGGCGGGGGGCTTCACCAGATACGCAGTATTTT. Its translation is CASSPRRGASPDTQYF.

This clonotype occurred a few times. The DNA for the CDR3 is TGTGCCAGCAGCACTGAATGGGGCCCCTACAATGAGCAGTTCTTC. This translates into CASSTEWGPYNEQFF. The chain has TRBV11-3 and TRBJ2-1; tentative D call: TRBD1 (5 bases). CDR3 size: 15 residues. Looked up from germline, CDR1 is SGHNT and CDR2 is YENEEA. Trimming pared 5 bases from V and 2 bases from J, leaving 13 bases between.

This clonotype showed up many times. This rearrangement joins TRBV5-5 to TRBJ2-5; possible D gene TRBD2, 6 bases. Between the trimmed V and J ends, which lost 4 bases and 5 bases, there was a span of 18 bases. Germline-derived CDR1 and CDR2 are SGHKS and YYEKEE (reference sequence). CDR3 size: 15 residues. The CDR3 sequence is CASSAGTASRETQYF. The CDR3 coding sequence is TGTGCCAGCAGCGCGGGGACCGCTTCGCGGGAGACCCAGTACTTC.

This clonotype was counted only a few times. CDR3 in amino acids: CASSLNQDTQYF. DNA for the CDR3: TGTGCCAGCAGTCTCAACCAGGATACGCAGTATTTT. The chain employs TRBV7-2 and TRBJ2-3; unclear D gene. Looked up from germline, CDR1 is SGHTA and CDR2 is FQGNSA. The V gene lost 6 bases and the J gene lost 6 bases, with 10 bases spanning the gap. This CDR3 spans 12 amino acids.

This clonotype showed up just once. The chain combines TRBV12-3 or TRBV12-4 with TRBJ2-1, with D tentatively TRBD1 (6 bases). This CDR3 is 16 amino acids long. Trimming removed 6 bases at V and 6 bases at J, with 21 bases between. The CDR3 DNA follows: TGTGCCAGCAGCCGACCCCACGAGGGGGTTTCCAATGAGCAGTTCTTC. Its translation is CASSRPHEGVSNEQFF.

This chain connects TRBV20-1 to TRBJ2-7; possibly TRBD1 for D (6 bases). Germline CDR1 DFQATT, CDR2 SNEGSKA (reference sequence). Trimming removed 3 bases at V and 4 bases at J, with 13 bases between. This CDR3 is 13 amino acids long. CDR3 sequence: CSASPMTGYEQYV. CDR3 bases: TGCAGTGCTAGCCCCATGACAGGATACGAGCAGTACGTC.

The V and J genes are TRBV10-3 and TRBJ1-2; 10 bases are a match to TRBD1. The CDR3 totals 16 residues. Germline lookup yields CDR1 ENHRY and CDR2 SYGVKD. Germline trimming cut 1 base from V and 2 bases from J; bases unmatched to any gene: 4. CDR3 DNA sequence: TGTGCCATCAGTGAGTGGGACAGGGGCGAAAACTATGGCTACACCTTC. It specifies CAISEWDRGENYGYTF.

This chain joins TRBV12-3 or TRBV12-4 and TRBJ2-7; D might be TRBD2 (5 bases). V was cut by 3 bases and J by 0 bases, with 9 bases left in between. There are 14 residues in the CDR3. CDR3 nucleotide sequence: TGTGCCAGCAGTTTGATAGGGAGCTCCTACGAGCAGTACTTC. Translating gives CASSLIGSSYEQYF.

This clonotype was recorded a few times. This rearrangement joins TRBV25-1 to TRBJ2-2; 8 nucleotides match TRBD1. This CDR3 region has 14 residues. Germline V gene sequence: CDR1 MGHDK, CDR2 SYGVNS. The ends lost 4 bases at V and 4 bases at J; junction bases unmatched: 2. The CDR3 DNA reads TGTGCCAGCAGTGGGACAGGGCGCACCGGGGAGCTGTTTTTT. It codes for CASSGTGRTGELFF.